This passage covers 27 T cell receptor beta chains from one sample sequenced in a study of T cells expressing NK-cell markers. Following a re-call of the 5' RACE reads, TCRdb has one entry per CDR3 protein and lacks DNA. This sample contains 300,000 or so distinct CDR3 sequences. The specimen was blood T cells: a sorted CD56 or NKG2C T cell subset, CD4+ or CD8+ T cells, or bulk PBMC T cells (not recorded which). These receptors were obtained from a woman between 18 and 69 years old in good health.

V is TRBV7-2 and J is TRBJ2-2; TCRdb gives TRBD2 as the D gene, but with no DNA this cannot be confirmed. Germline CDR1 SGHTA, CDR2 FQGNSA. The CDR3 is 15 residues long. The CDR3 here is CASSLAGRTGGELFF.

This chain uses TRBV9 with TRBJ2-2; TCRdb picks TRBD1, but there is no DNA to check that call. The germline V gene encodes CDR1 SGDLS and CDR2 YYNGEE. This CDR3 is built from 15 residues. CDR3 in amino acids: CASSVEPRGTGELFF.

The chain has TRBV4-3 and TRBJ2-3; TCRdb designates TRBD2, a call that cannot be tested without DNA. The CDR3 loop spans 18 amino acids. The V gene's germline CDR1 is LGHNA and CDR2 YSLEER. The chain's CDR3 is CASSHAGTSGSQSDTQYF.

The chain combines TRBV12-3 or TRBV12-4 with TRBJ2-3; TCRdb names TRBD2, which stays unverified in the absence of DNA. CDR3 length equals 15 residues. CDR3 sequence reads: CASTPGASNRNTQYF.

CDR3: CASSSLQGAADTQYF. The rearrangement uses TRBV9 and TRBJ2-3; TCRdb's D call of TRBD2 is untestable without DNA. The CDR3 extends over 15 amino acids. Germline CDR1 is SGDLS and CDR2 is YYNGEE.

This chain joins TRBV12-3 or TRBV12-4 and TRBJ2-1; TCRdb proposes TRBD1, but this gene call is untestable without DNA. The CDR3 extends over 15 amino acids. CDR3 amino acids: CASSSTGRNYNEQFF.

The genes are TRBV3-1 and TRBJ2-2; with no DNA, the TCRdb D assignment of TRBD2 cannot be verified. Per the germline V gene, CDR1 is LGHDT and CDR2 is YNNKEL (reference sequence). CDR3 length: 19 amino acids. CDR3 sequence reads: CASTSRASGGPRGTGELFF.

The gene calls are TRBV5-5 and TRBJ1-5; TCRdb calls TRBD1, which cannot be checked without DNA. CDR1 and CDR2 from the germline V gene are SGHKS and YYEKEE (reference sequence). The CDR3 contains 14 residues. This chain's CDR3 is CASSFTGGNQPQHF.

V is TRBV9 and J is TRBJ1-5; TCRdb names TRBD1, which stays unverified in the absence of DNA. The CDR3 has 14 amino acids. CDR1 is SGDLS and CDR2 is YYNGEE in the germline V gene. The CDR3 sequence is CASSVDGGARPQHF.

The rearrangement links TRBV9 to TRBJ2-5; TCRdb designates TRBD1, a call that cannot be tested without DNA. Germline V gives CDR1 SGDLS, CDR2 YYNGEE. The CDR3 is 14 residues long. The CDR3 is CASSVGQLQETQYF.

The chain uses TRBV5-1 and TRBJ2-5; lacking DNA, the TRBD2 call made by TCRdb goes unchecked. The germline CDR1 and CDR2 sequences are SGHRS and YFSETQ. CDR3 length: 15 residues. CDR3 sequence: CASSWLAGDQETQYF.

V is TRBV18 and J is TRBJ1-1. The CDR3 sequence is 16 residues long. The V gene's germline CDR1 is KGHSH and CDR2 LQKENI. CDR3 region: CASSPTGRGSNTEAFF.

The chain recombines TRBV25-1 with TRBJ2-1. Per the germline V gene, CDR1 is MGHDK and CDR2 is SYGVNS. The CDR3 has 11 amino acids. The CDR3 spells CASSERNEQFF.

The chain links TRBV20-1 to TRBJ2-2; TCRdb calls TRBD2, which cannot be checked without DNA. The CDR3 has 16 residues. The germline gives CDR1 DFQATT, CDR2 SNEGSKA (reference sequence). CDR3 amino acids: CSARTSGGANTGELFF.

The chain combines TRBV29-1 with TRBJ2-1; no DNA is available, so the TRBD2 call from TCRdb remains unchecked. Germline values: CDR1 SQVTM, CDR2 ANQGSEA. The CDR3 extends over 15 amino acids. The CDR3 region is CSVESPGRRGNEQFF.

The chain recombines TRBV9 with TRBJ1-3. The CDR3 consists of 16 residues. CDR1 and CDR2 (germline): SGDLS, YYNGEE. This CDR3 is CASSVGEGFSGNTIYF.

The V call is TRBV23-1, the J call TRBJ2-7; TCRdb's D call of TRBD2 is untestable without DNA. TRBV23-1 is noted as an ORF with a role that remains uncertain. The CDR3 is 20 amino acids. CDR3 protein: CASSLPIRTLTSGASYEQYF.

The chain couples TRBV27 to TRBJ2-1; TCRdb reports TRBD1, a call that lacks DNA to check it against. The CDR3 runs to 12 residues. CDR1 MNHEY and CDR2 SMNVEV come from the germline V gene (reference sequence). The CDR3 protein is CASSSTGYEQFF.

This sequence joins TRBV4-2 and TRBJ2-1; checking the TCRdb D call of TRBD1 is not possible without DNA. The CDR3 totals 13 residues. Germline V gives CDR1 LGHNA, CDR2 YNFKEQ. This CDR3 is CASSSLKGNEQFF.

J is TRBJ1-6 and V is TRBV4-3; TCRdb gives TRBD1 as the D gene, but with no DNA this cannot be confirmed. The CDR3 has 17 amino acids. Germline V gives CDR1 LGHNA, CDR2 YSLEER. This CDR3 reads CASSQQDRGTRGSPLHF.

The genes are TRBV6-1 and TRBJ2-3; TCRdb's D gene call, TRBD2, goes unchecked for lack of DNA. Germline CDR1 and CDR2: MNHNS and SASEGT. The CDR3 runs to 13 residues. The CDR3 protein is CASSTSGADTQYF.

The rearrangement uses TRBV7-9 and TRBJ2-6. The CDR3 is 13 residues long. Germline V gene sequence: CDR1 SEHNR, CDR2 FQNEAQ (reference sequence). This CDR3 reads CASSFSVTNVLTF.

J is TRBJ2-5 and V is TRBV10-3; the TCRdb D gene call, TRBD1, has no DNA to confirm it. CDR1 ENHRY and CDR2 SYGVKD come from the germline V gene. This CDR3 has 17 amino acids. The CDR3 here is CAISSPEGGQGLETQYF.

The rearrangement uses TRBV4-1 and TRBJ2-2; as DNA is missing, the TRBD1 call by TCRdb cannot be tested. Germline loops: CDR1 MGHRA, CDR2 YSYEKL. This CDR3 spans 15 amino acids. The CDR3 reads CASSRPGQGPGELFF.

V gene TRBV29-1 combines with J gene TRBJ2-7; TCRdb picks TRBD1, but there is no DNA to check that call. Per the germline V gene, CDR1 is SQVTM and CDR2 is ANQGSEA. The CDR3 runs to 12 residues. CDR3 region: CSVGRGRFEQYF.

The chain links TRBV9 to TRBJ1-2; TCRdb's D call of TRBD1 is untestable without DNA. The germline V gene encodes CDR1 SGDLS and CDR2 YYNGEE. The CDR3 spans 17 residues. The CDR3 spells CASTPSGTGGTAYGYTF.

The V gene is TRBV20-1, the J gene TRBJ2-1; the TRBD2 assignment by TCRdb is unverifiable without DNA. Germline V gene lookup returns CDR1 DFQATT and CDR2 SNEGSKA (reference sequence). This CDR3 spans 17 amino acids. The CDR3: CSARDGASGSSGNEQFF.